The rows below give T cell receptor beta chains drawn from one sample of a study of human T cells and chemical hapten exposure. TCRdb re-called the RACE reads with MiXCR, one entry per CDR3 protein. The sample comprises 95,000 to 150,000 distinct CDR3 sequences, roughly 14% of which are singletons, and roughly 3.1% rests with the top ten. The material sequenced was whole blood, taken in connection with sensitization to the hapten diphenylcyclopropenone (DPC). These receptors were collected from a woman aged 18 to 35 with alopecia areata. Some clones in this sample may be carry-over from other donors' samples. The CDR3 runs from the conserved cysteine through the conserved F or W. The order of the fields is D gene, clone size, J gene, V gene, CDR3 DNA, CDR3 protein. A D gene is named only where the DNA matches it firmly. Size values are once, few and many counts, or a class for expanded clones, and some rows have none.

d_gene: -
abundance: -
j_gene: TRBJ1-6
v_gene: TRBV5-1
CDR3nt: TGCGTCAGCAGCCCCAGCAGCTCCTATAATTCACCCCTCCACTTT
CDR3aa: CVSSPSSSYNSPLHF

d_gene: -
abundance: few
j_gene: TRBJ2-5
v_gene: TRBV20-1
CDR3nt: TGCAGTGCCACACGCAGGGCTCCAGAGACCCAGTACTTC
CDR3aa: CSATRRAPETQYF

d_gene: TRBD1
abundance: many
j_gene: TRBJ1-1
v_gene: TRBV29-1
CDR3nt: TGCAGCGCATCGACAGGGCTAGCTTTCTTT
CDR3aa: CSASTGLAFF

d_gene: -
abundance: -
j_gene: TRBJ2-7
v_gene: TRBV3-1
CDR3nt: TGTGCCTGCAGCCACAGACATAGGGACTCCTACGAGCAGTACTTC
CDR3aa: CACSHRHRDSYEQYF

d_gene: -
abundance: -
j_gene: TRBJ2-3
v_gene: TRBV28
CDR3nt: TGTGCCAGCAGCCGGGTGGAGGCAGTTCGCACAGATACGCAGTATTTT
CDR3aa: CASSRVEAVRTDTQYF

d_gene: -
abundance: -
j_gene: TRBJ2-7
v_gene: TRBV5-4
CDR3nt: TGTGCCAGCAGCTTGGATAGCCAGATTCGGAAGGAGCAGTACTTC
CDR3aa: CASSLDSQIRKEQYF

d_gene: TRBD2
abundance: once
j_gene: TRBJ2-3
v_gene: TRBV11-1
CDR3nt: TGTGCCAGCAGCCTTCTAGCGGGGACCACAGATACGCAGTATTTT
CDR3aa: CASSLLAGTTDTQYF

d_gene: -
abundance: many
j_gene: TRBJ1-1
v_gene: TRBV18
CDR3nt: TGTGCCAGCTCACCTGGGGTCATGAACACTGAAGCTTTCTTT
CDR3aa: CASSPGVMNTEAFF

d_gene: -
abundance: -
j_gene: TRBJ2-3
v_gene: TRBV9
CDR3nt: TGTGCCAGCAGCGTAGCTCAGGGCACAGATACGCAGTATTTT
CDR3aa: CASSVAQGTDTQYF

d_gene: TRBD1
abundance: many
j_gene: TRBJ2-3
v_gene: TRBV6-5
CDR3nt: TGTGCCAGCAACCGACAGGGCGGGACAGATACGCAGTATTTT
CDR3aa: CASNRQGGTDTQYF

d_gene: -
abundance: many
j_gene: TRBJ1-2
v_gene: TRBV5-1
CDR3nt: TGCGCCAGCAGCTTGCCAGGGGCCTATGGCTACACCTTC
CDR3aa: CASSLPGAYGYTF

d_gene: -
abundance: few
j_gene: TRBJ1-2
v_gene: TRBV7-2
CDR3nt: TGTGCCAGCAGCTTAAGCAGGGACTATGGCTACACCTTC
CDR3aa: CASSLSRDYGYTF

d_gene: TRBD1
abundance: few
j_gene: TRBJ2-2
v_gene: TRBV10-2
CDR3nt: TGCGCCAGCAGTACCGGGACAGGGGTAACCGGGGAGCTGTTTTTT
CDR3aa: CASSTGTGVTGELFF

d_gene: -
abundance: few
j_gene: TRBJ2-3
v_gene: TRBV4-1
CDR3nt: TGCGCCAGCAGTCGGGACGATAGCACAGATACGCAGTATTTT
CDR3aa: CASSRDDSTDTQYF

d_gene: -
abundance: many
j_gene: TRBJ2-3
v_gene: TRBV28
CDR3nt: TGTGCCAGCAGCCTACGCACAGATACGCAGTATTTT
CDR3aa: CASSLRTDTQYF

d_gene: -
abundance: -
j_gene: TRBJ2-7
v_gene: TRBV2
CDR3nt: TGTGCCAGCATTCCCACTAACACCTACGAGCAGTACTTC
CDR3aa: CASIPTNTYEQYF

d_gene: TRBD1
abundance: -
j_gene: TRBJ1-2
v_gene: TRBV30
CDR3nt: TGTGCCTGGAGTCCACTAAAGCCGGGACAGGGGGCGCTGAGCTATGGCTACACCTTC
CDR3aa: CAWSPLKPGQGALSYGYTF

d_gene: -
abundance: -
j_gene: TRBJ2-3
v_gene: TRBV20-1
CDR3nt: TGCAGTGCTCGGCGGAGCACAGATACGCAGTATTTT
CDR3aa: CSARRSTDTQYF

d_gene: -
abundance: many
j_gene: TRBJ2-3
v_gene: TRBV20-1
CDR3nt: TGCAGTGCTGGGGACAGGGCTCTTGCGGGGGGGCTTTTCACAGATACGCAGTATTTT
CDR3aa: CSAGDRALAGGLFTDTQYF

d_gene: -
abundance: many
j_gene: TRBJ1-1
v_gene: TRBV6-5
CDR3nt: TGTGCCAGCAATGGCAGGGGCATGCTGATGAACACTGAAGCTTTCTTT
CDR3aa: CASNGRGMLMNTEAFF

d_gene: -
abundance: -
j_gene: TRBJ2-1
v_gene: TRBV13
CDR3nt: TGTGTCAGCAGCTTAGGCGGCGACAGGAGATACAATGAGCAGTTCTTC
CDR3aa: CVSSLGGDRRYNEQFF

d_gene: -
abundance: -
j_gene: TRBJ2-5
v_gene: TRBV4-3
CDR3nt: TGCGCCAGCAGCCAAGAGGGACCACCCCGCCAAGAGACCCAGTACTTC
CDR3aa: CASSQEGPPRQETQYF